Below are 10 T cell receptor beta chains sequenced from a single sample in a study of shared clonotypes between healthy human individuals. Here immunoSEQ multiplex PCR was the method, and the copy in TCRdb shows in-frame clones only, minus some. The repertoire consists of roughly 1.5 million clones, with roughly 98% occurring once and the leading ten covering less than 0.55%. The source material was naive CD4+ T cells sorted from blood. Subset described: CD45RA+ positively selected. The source is a man aged 25 to 40 in good health.

This clone was recorded once. Other DNA sequences from this sample encode an identical CDR3 as well. J is TRBJ2-7 and V is TRBV19, with D unresolved. From germline, CDR1 is LNHDA and CDR2 SQIVND (reference sequence). There are 12 residues in the CDR3. Trimming removed 5 bases from V and 1 base from J, with 6 bases in between. CDR3 coding DNA: TGTGCCAGTAGTGCCGGATCCTACGAGCAGTACTTC. Its translation is CASSAGSYEQYF.

The chain couples TRBV11-3 to TRBJ2-3; 9 positions agree with TRBD1. CDR3 size: 15 residues. Germline V gene data show CDR1 as SGHNT and CDR2 as YENEEA. The junction had 5 bases not matched to a gene; V was cut back by 7 bases and J by 0 bases. The CDR3 protein is CASTYRGRSTDTQYF. CDR3 in DNA: TGTGCCAGCACGTACAGGGGGCGCAGCACAGATACGCAGTATTTT.

The rearrangement joins TRBV9 to TRBJ2-1; the D is unclear. Germline CDR1 SGDLS, CDR2 YYNGEE. V dropped 0 bases and J dropped 0 bases, with 19 bases sitting between them. The CDR3 sequence is 19 residues long. This CDR3 reads CASSVVGSAAPNSYNEQFF. The CDR3 bases are TGTGCCAGCAGCGTAGTAGGTTCGGCAGCCCCTAACTCCTACAATGAGCAGTTCTTC.

This CDR3 reads CASSQTGKAEQYF. In nucleotides, the CDR3 is TGTGCCAGCAGCCAGACAGGGAAGGCCGAGCAGTACTTC. The chain links TRBV14 to TRBJ2-7; 7 nucleotides agree with TRBD1. CDR1 SGHDN and CDR2 FVKESK come from the germline V gene. V lost 3 bases to trimming and J lost 6 bases; unmatched junction nucleotides: 5. CDR3 length: 13 amino acids.

In the case of this clone: The identical CDR3 is also encoded by other nucleotide sequences in the sample. J is TRBJ2-3 and V is TRBV18; D uncertain. Germline lookup yields CDR1 KGHSH and CDR2 LQKENI. CDR3 size: 13 residues. V shed 0 bases and J shed 6 bases, with 7 bases lying between them. CDR3 sequence: CASSPPSADTQYF. For the CDR3, the DNA is TGTGCCAGCTCACCACCAAGTGCCGATACGCAGTATTTT.

The chain employs TRBV7-8 and TRBJ1-4, with 7 bases aligning to TRBD1. CDR3 length: 17 amino acids. The germline gives CDR1 SGHVS, CDR2 FQNEAQ. With 1 base clipped from V and 0 bases from J, the junction kept 5 bases outside the gene matches. The CDR3 is CASSLVDRNATNEKLFF. In nucleotides, the CDR3 is TGTGCCAGCAGCTTAGTGGACAGGAATGCAACTAATGAAAAACTGTTTTTT. The full variable domain, rest sourced from reference TRBV7-8 and TRBJ1-4, is GAGVSQSPRYKVAKRGQDVALRCDPISGHVSLFWYQQALGQGPEFLTYFQNEAQLDKSGLPSDRFFAERPEGSVSTLKIQRTQQEDSAVYLCASSLVDRNATNEKLFFGSGTQLSVL.

The chain couples TRBV9 to TRBJ1-5, with D uncertain. This CDR3 region has 13 residues. The germline V gene encodes CDR1 SGDLS and CDR2 YYNGEE. Trimming took off 4 bases at V and 5 bases at J, with 10 bases between the two ends. This CDR3 is CASSPFPDQPQHF. DNA of the CDR3: TGTGCCAGCAGCCCCTTCCCCGATCAGCCCCAGCATTTT. Together with reference TRBV9 and TRBJ1-5, the CDR3 gives the full variable domain: DSGVTQTPKHLITATGQRVTLRCSPRSGDLSVYWYQQSLDQGLQFLIQYYNGEERAKGNILERFSAQQFPDLHSELNLSSLELGDSALYFCASSPFPDQPQHFGDGTRLSIL.

V usage is TRBV4-1 and J usage is TRBJ2-7; the D is unclear. Trimming stripped 3 bases from V and 2 bases from J, with 14 bases between. CDR1 is MGHRA, CDR2 YSYEKL, per germline. The CDR3 runs to 15 residues. The CDR3 here is CASSHLGRTPYEQYF. DNA of the CDR3: TGCGCCAGCAGCCACCTAGGCAGGACGCCCTACGAGCAGTACTTC.

A single count supports this clone. J is TRBJ2-7 and V is TRBV5-4, with 12 bases fitting TRBD1. The CDR3 has 14 residues. Germline CDR1 reads SGHNT; CDR2 reads YYREEE (reference sequence). Germline trimming cut 5 bases from V and 6 bases from J; bases unmatched to any gene: 6. The CDR3 DNA follows: TGTGCCAGCAGGACGCCGGGACAGGGGGCCGAGCAGTACTTC. As protein: CASRTPGQGAEQYF.

The CDR3 nucleotides read TGTGCCAGCTCACCATTTCAGGATAGCAGCAATGAGCAGTTCTTC. This sequence encodes CASSPFQDSSNEQFF. V usage is TRBV18 and J usage is TRBJ2-1; the D is unclear. This CDR3 comprises 15 residues. The V gene's germline CDR1 is KGHSH and CDR2 LQKENI. Deletions cut 2 bases from V and 6 bases from J, with 14 bases between.